This T cell receptor beta chain is from a study of blood T cell repertoires in COVID-19. Study in general: Sites in the United States, Italy and Spain provided acute and convalescent COVID-19 samples. Sources were T cells, B-cell-depleted T cells, or PBMCs; the material itself was cDNA or gDNA.

This clone appeared a single time. Source study methods: Researchers report that nucleated cell counts were estimated from reference gene primer amplification. Sequencing used immunoSEQ multiplex PCR; TCRdb keeps in-frame clones, though not all of them. V and J calls and clone size follow that table, whereas D and trimming were derived from the DNA. The sample lists more than 95,000 clones; around 82% were seen once. CDR3 length equals 15 residues. Unmatched junction bases numbered 11, after V lost 5 bases and J lost 7 bases. Germline assignment: CDR1 SGHAT and CDR2 FQNNGV. The J gene is TRBJ2-1, the V gene TRBV11-2, with 7 bases fitting TRBD1. This receptor was obtained from a man older than 75 with active or convalescent COVID-19. What was sequenced was peripheral blood. The CDR3 protein is CASSDIGTVLNEQFF. In DNA, the CDR3 is TGTGCCAGCAGCGATATAGGGACAGTGCTGAATGAGCAGTTCTTC.